What follows are 31 T cell receptor beta chains derived from one specimen sequenced in a study of cytotoxic CD8 clonotypes in ibrutinib-treated CLL. Method: immunoSEQ multiplex PCR; TCRdb's copy keeps in-frame clones and lacks some. This table has roughly 130,000 clones, around 80% appearing once. The sequenced sample was PBMCs, obtained after 12 months of ibrutinib treatment. These receptors were obtained from a human donor with chronic lymphocytic leukemia.

The V call is TRBV10-3, the J call TRBJ2-1, with unresolved D. The CDR3 covers 13 residues. Looked up from germline, CDR1 is ENHRY and CDR2 is SYGVKD. V was shortened by 5 bases and J by 4 bases, with 9 bases between the two germline ends. CDR3 protein: CAISWFEYNEQFF. Here the CDR3 DNA reads TGTGCCATCAGTTGGTTCGAGTACAATGAGCAGTTCTTC.

V and J are TRBV7-2 and TRBJ2-7, with unresolved D. This CDR3 comprises 15 residues. V lost 5 bases and J 3 bases, leaving 17 bases between the germline ends. Germline V lookup: CDR1 SGHTA, CDR2 FQGNSA. The CDR3 sequence is CASSPSTGPDYEQYF. The CDR3 DNA reads as TGTGCCAGCAGCCCATCAACTGGACCAGACTACGAGCAGTACTTC. Based on the CDR3 plus reference TRBV7-2 and TRBJ2-7, the full variable domain is GAGVSQSPSNKVTEKGKDVELRCDPISGHTALYWYRQSLGQGLEFLIYFQGNSAPDKSGLPSDRFSAERTGGSVSTLTIQRTQQEDSAVYLCASSPSTGPDYEQYFGPGTRLTVT.

The chain carries TRBV29-1 and TRBJ2-3; perhaps TRBD1 as D (6 bases). The CDR3 length is 17 residues. Deletions cut 0 bases from V and 0 bases from J, with 16 bases between. The germline V gene has CDR1 SQVTM and CDR2 ANQGSEA. The CDR3 loop is CSVEDPGGRGSTDTQYF. As DNA, the CDR3 is TGCAGCGTTGAAGATCCCGGAGGCAGGGGAAGCACAGATACGCAGTATTTT.

The rearrangement links TRBV4-3 to TRBJ2-7; 10 nucleotides match TRBD1. This CDR3 comprises 17 residues. Germline-derived CDR1 and CDR2 are LGHNA and YSLEER. The J segment lost 6 bases and the V segment lost 4 bases, leaving 15 bases of the junction unmatched. The CDR3 DNA sequence: TGCGCCAGCAGCCCAGGCGGGACAGGGGACCTTGTGGGCGAGCAGTACTTC. Translation: CASSPGGTGDLVGEQYF.

V is TRBV11-1 and J is TRBJ2-1, with 8 bases matching TRBD2. The CDR3 loop spans 15 amino acids. The germline CDR1 and CDR2 sequences are SGHAT and FQDESV (reference sequence). V was pared by 0 bases and J by 3 bases, with 1 base of the junction left unmatched. For the CDR3, the DNA is TGTGCCAGCAGCTTAGCCGGGACTAGCTACAATGAGCAGTTCTTC. This gives the protein CASSLAGTSYNEQFF.

This rearrangement joins TRBV2 to TRBJ1-5; tentative D call: TRBD1 (6 bases). The V gene lost 4 bases and the J gene lost 4 bases, with 11 bases spanning the gap. This CDR3 spans 14 amino acids. Germline loops: CDR1 SNHLY, CDR2 FYNNEI. CDR3 coding DNA: TGTGCCAGCAGTGTGGGGGGCGTAAATCAGCCCCAGCATTTT. It encodes CASSVGGVNQPQHF.

The CDR3 coding sequence is TGTGCCAGCAGTGCGACTAGCGGGCCATACGAGCAGTACTTC. It yields the protein CASSATSGPYEQYF. The chain uses TRBV6-1 and TRBJ2-7; 10 bases map to TRBD2. From germline, CDR1 is MNHNS and CDR2 SASEGT. The CDR3 has 14 residues. V lost 4 bases to trimming and J lost 4 bases; unmatched junction nucleotides: 4.

V usage is TRBV4-1 and J usage is TRBJ2-2; D ambiguous. The V end was cut by 5 bases, the J end by 7 bases, with 17 bases between. CDR1 is MGHRA, CDR2 YSYEKL, per germline. There are 15 residues in the CDR3. The CDR3 sequence: CASSKKRTEFGELFF. The CDR3 DNA reads TGCGCCAGCAGCAAAAAAAGAACAGAGTTCGGGGAGCTGTTTTTT.

The chain links TRBV19 to TRBJ2-7; 11 bases match TRBD2. CDR1 is LNHDA and CDR2 is SQIVND in the germline V gene (reference sequence). Unmatched junction bases numbered 4, after V lost 3 bases and J lost 3 bases. The CDR3 is made up of 15 amino acids. CDR3: CASSMSSGRDYEQYF. CDR3 sequence (DNA): TGTGCCAGTAGTATGAGTAGCGGGAGGGACTACGAGCAGTACTTC. Full variable domain (outside the CDR3, taken from reference TRBV19 and TRBJ2-7): DGGITQSPKYLFRKEGQNVTLSCEQNLNHDAMYWYRQDPGQGLRLIYYSQIVNDFQKGDIAEGYSVSREKKESFPLTVTSAQKNPTAFYLCASSMSSGRDYEQYFGPGTRLTVT.

The rearrangement joins TRBV9 to TRBJ2-1; TRBD2 aligns across 14 bases. The CDR3 sequence is 15 residues long. Germline loops: CDR1 SGDLS, CDR2 YYNGEE. The V segment lost 3 bases and the J segment 9 bases; nucleotides outside the gene matches: 5. In DNA form, the CDR3 reads TGTGCCAGCAGCGCCGGGACTAGCGGGAGCGGTGAGCAGTTCTTC. Its translation: CASSAGTSGSGEQFF.

This clone was seen many times. This CDR3 is CASGTDYGYTF. In nucleotides, the CDR3 is TGTGCCTCTGGGACTGATTATGGCTACACCTTC. The V gene is TRBV30, the J gene TRBJ1-2, with a weak D call TRBD1 (5 bases). The CDR3 spans 11 residues. V shed 7 bases and J shed 5 bases, with 11 bases lying between them. Germline loops: CDR1 GTSNPN, CDR2 SVGIG (reference sequence).

This clone was detected once. The chain has TRBV7-6 and TRBJ2-5; 10 positions match TRBD2. CDR1 and CDR2 from the germline V gene are SGHVS and FNYEAQ. The CDR3 contains 17 residues. J lost 5 bases, V lost 5 bases, and 14 bases had no gene match. In DNA form, the CDR3 reads TGTGCCAGCAGCCCCCGGACTAGCGGCCGACGTGGGGAGACCCAGTACTTC. Translated, it gives CASSPRTSGRRGETQYF.

The chain uses TRBV4-3 and TRBJ2-3; a weak D match, TRBD1 (6 bases). Deletions cut 0 bases from V and 0 bases from J, with 10 bases between. Germline lookup yields CDR1 LGHNA and CDR2 YSLEER. The length of the CDR3 is 16 residues. The CDR3 sequence: CASSQEARGSTDTQYF. CDR3 DNA: TGCGCCAGCAGCCAAGAGGCCAGGGGAAGCACAGATACGCAGTATTTT.

J is TRBJ2-6 and V is TRBV7-2, with 9 bases aligning to TRBD1. J was trimmed by 0 bases and V by 5 bases; bases with no gene match: 8. The CDR3 covers 18 residues. Germline CDR1 SGHTA, CDR2 FQGNSA. In nucleotides, the CDR3 is TGTGCCAGCAGCACCCGGACAGGGGCGAACTCTGGGGCCAACGTCCTGACTTTC. This sequence encodes CASSTRTGANSGANVLTF.

V gene TRBV5-4 combines with J gene TRBJ2-3, with 7 bases lining up with TRBD2. The V segment lost 1 base and the J segment 0 bases; nucleotides outside the gene matches: 2. CDR1 and CDR2 (germline): SGHNT, YYREEE (reference sequence). The CDR3 is 15 amino acids. The CDR3 protein is CASSLTSASTDTQYF. CDR3 in DNA: TGTGCCAGCAGCTTGACTAGCGCCAGCACAGATACGCAGTATTTT.

J is TRBJ2-3 and V is TRBV4-1; perhaps D is TRBD1 or TRBD2 (6 bases each). The CDR3 extends over 19 amino acids. Germline-derived CDR1 and CDR2 are MGHRA and YSYEKL. Deletions cut 1 base from V and 2 bases from J, with 22 bases between. The CDR3: CASSQGFRRGALHTDTQYF. The CDR3 region has the DNA TGCGCCAGCAGCCAAGGATTCAGGAGGGGGGCATTACACACAGATACGCAGTATTTT.

This chain joins TRBV10-3 and TRBJ1-2; TRBD1 agrees at 8 bases. Germline assignment: CDR1 ENHRY and CDR2 SYGVKD. The CDR3 spans 15 residues. The V and J ends lost 9 bases and 4 bases, in that order; junction bases with no gene match: 13. CDR3 residues: CAILEAQGGTYGYTF. The CDR3 DNA reads TGTGCCATTCTGGAAGCACAGGGGGGCACCTATGGCTACACCTTC.

This clone occurred a few times. The CDR3 sequence: CASSAGRNIQYF. The DNA for the CDR3 is TGTGCCAGTAGTGCCGGGAGGAACATTCAGTACTTC. The chain has TRBV19 and TRBJ2-4; TRBD2 aligns across 7 bases. Germline CDR1 LNHDA, CDR2 SQIVND (reference sequence). The CDR3 totals 12 residues. With 5 bases clipped from V and 7 bases from J, the junction kept 2 bases outside the gene matches.

This rearrangement joins TRBV7-9 to TRBJ2-2; D perhaps matches TRBD1 (6 bases). In germline, CDR1 is SEHNR, CDR2 FQNEAQ (reference sequence). Trimming shortened V by 2 bases and J by 4 bases, and 14 bases separated the two germline ends. There are 16 residues in the CDR3. Here the CDR3 DNA reads TGTGCCAGCAGCTTATTGGGGGCAATTGTCACCGGGGAGCTGTTTTTT. Translation gives CASSLLGAIVTGELFF.

V gene TRBV5-1 combines with J gene TRBJ1-2; D gene uncertain. CDR3 size: 14 residues. The germline V gene has CDR1 SGHRS and CDR2 YFSETQ. V was shortened by 2 bases and J by 3 bases, with 11 bases between the two germline ends. DNA of the CDR3: TGCGCCAGCAGCTTCGAGGTTCGGGACTATGGCTACACCTTC. It specifies CASSFEVRDYGYTF. Together with reference TRBV5-1 and TRBJ1-2, the CDR3 gives the full variable domain: KAGVTQTPRYLIKTRGQQVTLSCSPISGHRSVSWYQQTPGQGLQFLFEYFSETQRNKGNFPGRFSGRQFSNSRSEMNVSTLELGDSALYLCASSFEVRDYGYTFGSGTRLTVV.

The J gene is TRBJ2-7, the V gene TRBV25-1; D call uncertain. This CDR3 region has 15 residues. Per the germline V gene, CDR1 is MGHDK and CDR2 is SYGVNS. Trimming removed 4 bases at V and 0 bases at J, with 13 bases between. CDR3 bases: TGTGCCAGCAGTGGTGAGGCGATCAGCTCCTACGAGCAGTACTTC. Amino acid sequence: CASSGEAISSYEQYF.

The rearrangement joins TRBV6-1 to TRBJ1-1, with D unresolved. The V end was cut by 8 bases, the J end by 6 bases, with 13 bases between. The CDR3 is made up of 12 amino acids. The germline CDR1 and CDR2 sequences are MNHNS and SASEGT. The chain's CDR3 is CASAWRASEAFF. CDR3 nucleotide sequence: TGTGCCAGCGCTTGGAGGGCGTCTGAAGCTTTCTTT.

This clone was counted only a few times. This sequence joins TRBV7-2 and TRBJ2-1; TRBD2 matches 8 bases. The CDR3 extends over 15 amino acids. J gave up 3 bases and V 1 base, and 2 bases lay outside the gene matches. The germline CDR1 and CDR2 sequences are SGHTA and FQGNSA. CDR3 loop: CASSLGLAGYNEQFF. CDR3 sequence (DNA): TGTGCCAGCAGCTTAGGTCTAGCGGGCTACAATGAGCAGTTCTTC. Based on the CDR3 plus reference TRBV7-2 and TRBJ2-1, the full variable domain is GAGVSQSPSNKVTEKGKDVELRCDPISGHTALYWYRQSLGQGLEFLIYFQGNSAPDKSGLPSDRFSAERTGGSVSTLTIQRTQQEDSAVYLCASSLGLAGYNEQFFGPGTRLTVL.

The CDR3 sequence: CASSLFSWTGTDTQYF. The CDR3 nucleotides are TGCGCCAGCAGTCTATTTTCATGGACGGGCACAGATACGCAGTATTTT. The rearrangement links TRBV5-1 to TRBJ2-3; unclear D gene. This CDR3 comprises 16 residues. Looked up from germline, CDR1 is SGHRS and CDR2 is YFSETQ. Trimming took off 5 bases at V and 1 base at J, with 17 bases between the two ends.

The chain joins TRBV9 to TRBJ2-2; D might be TRBD1 or TRBD2, each matching 6 bases. Trimming removed 0 bases from V and 3 bases from J, with 15 bases in between. This CDR3 contains 17 residues. Germline loops: CDR1 SGDLS, CDR2 YYNGEE. The DNA of the CDR3 is TGTGCCAGCAGCGTAGGCATCTGGGGGGCGGACACCGGGGAGCTGTTTTTT. Translation gives CASSVGIWGADTGELFF.

The chain is built from TRBV6-5 and TRBJ2-5; possibly TRBD1 for D (6 bases). The length of the CDR3 is 13 residues. The V end was cut by 7 bases, the J end by 1 base, with 10 bases between. The germline V gene encodes CDR1 MNHEY and CDR2 SVGAGI. CDR3 loop: CASTTGSQETQYF. In DNA form, the CDR3 reads TGTGCCAGCACCACAGGGTCCCAAGAGACCCAGTACTTC.

The genes are TRBV4-2 and TRBJ2-1; 7 bases are shared with TRBD2. CDR1 LGHNA and CDR2 YNFKEQ come from the germline V gene. V shed 1 base, J shed 15 bases, and the junction held 15 bases outside the gene matches. The CDR3 is 15 amino acids. In nucleotides, the CDR3 is TGTGCCAGCAGCCAAGGGTTAGCGCCGGGAGGATCTCTGTTCTTC. Translating gives CASSQGLAPGGSLFF.

The chain recombines TRBV28 with TRBJ1-2, with D perhaps TRBD1 (6 bases). Germline CDR1 and CDR2: MDHEN and SYDVKM. This CDR3 has 13 residues. Trimming took 3 bases from V and 7 from J, leaving 12 bases between them. CDR3 protein: CASSFGQTGGYTF. The CDR3 bases are TGTGCCAGCAGTTTCGGACAGACGGGTGGCTACACCTTC.

The chain employs TRBV28 and TRBJ2-5, with 10 bases lining up with TRBD2. CDR3 length equals 16 residues. The V gene end was trimmed by 1 base and the J gene end by 4 bases; junction bases not matched to a gene: 6. The germline gives CDR1 MDHEN, CDR2 SYDVKM. DNA of the CDR3: TGTGCCAGCAGTTTATTGCTAGCGGGAGCGTCAGAGACCCAGTACTTC. This encodes CASSLLLAGASETQYF.

J is TRBJ1-1 and V is TRBV4-2; no clear D. Germline loops: CDR1 LGHNA, CDR2 YNFKEQ. V shed 0 bases and J shed 3 bases, with 5 bases lying between them. The CDR3 spans 13 residues. The CDR3 is CASSQDLDTEAFF. In DNA, the CDR3 is TGTGCCAGCAGCCAAGATCTCGACACTGAAGCTTTCTTT.

The chain links TRBV19 to TRBJ1-5; 7 bases line up with TRBD1. CDR1 and CDR2 from the germline V gene are LNHDA and SQIVND (reference sequence). There are 18 residues in the CDR3. Trimming removed 4 bases from V and 6 bases from J; junction bases left unmatched: 18. The CDR3: CASSTKSQGVPGGQPQHF. The CDR3 DNA is TGTGCCAGTAGTACCAAAAGCCAGGGGGTCCCGGGTGGTCAGCCCCAGCATTTT.